This TCR beta chain was identified during a study of lymphopenia after photon versus proton radiotherapy. Comments on this clone: What it binds is unknown.

CDR3 size: 16 residues. Unmatched junction bases numbered 9, after V lost 4 bases and J lost 0 bases. Points from the study as a whole: Proton therapy kept repertoires fairly stable, unlike photons, which gained effector/memory cells. After lymphocyte nadir, photon-treated repertoires showed oligoclonal expansion, especially CD8+ Temra. Post-nadir TCR diversity decline inversely tracked overall survival among those who died.

TCRdb's table, derived via immunoSEQ multiplex PCR, lists solely in-frame clones and lacks some. The sample contains under 80,000 clones, about 86% of which appear only once. The chain carries TRBV23-1 and TRBJ2-7, with TRBD1 identical over 7 bases. TRBV23-1 is reported as an ORF; its role is uncertain. The receptor was isolated from a man aged 35-49 years with gastric cancer. The sequencing used peripheral blood, collected from a patient treated with photon-based radiotherapy. CDR3 DNA: TGCGCCAGCAGTCTCTCGACCGGGACAGACTCCTACGAGCAGTACTTC. Its translation is CASSLSTGTDSYEQYF.